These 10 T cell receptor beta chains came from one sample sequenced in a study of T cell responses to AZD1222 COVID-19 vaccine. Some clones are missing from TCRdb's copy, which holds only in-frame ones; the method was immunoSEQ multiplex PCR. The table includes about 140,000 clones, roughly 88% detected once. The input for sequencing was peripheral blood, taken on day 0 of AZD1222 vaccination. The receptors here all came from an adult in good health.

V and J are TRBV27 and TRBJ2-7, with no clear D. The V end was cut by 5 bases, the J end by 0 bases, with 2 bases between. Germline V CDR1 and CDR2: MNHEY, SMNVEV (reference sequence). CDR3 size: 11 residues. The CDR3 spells CASSPSYEQYF. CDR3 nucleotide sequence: TGTGCCAGCAGTCCCTCCTACGAGCAGTACTTC.

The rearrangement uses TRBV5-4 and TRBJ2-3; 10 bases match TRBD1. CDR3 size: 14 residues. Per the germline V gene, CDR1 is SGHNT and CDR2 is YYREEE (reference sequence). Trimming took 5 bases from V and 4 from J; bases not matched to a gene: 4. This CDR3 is CASRRDRGPDTQYF. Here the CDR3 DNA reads TGTGCCAGCAGGAGGGACAGGGGACCAGATACGCAGTATTTT.

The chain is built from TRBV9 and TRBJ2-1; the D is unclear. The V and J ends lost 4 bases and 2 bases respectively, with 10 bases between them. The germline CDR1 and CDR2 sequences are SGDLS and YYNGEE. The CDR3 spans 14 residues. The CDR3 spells CASSPPATYNEQFF. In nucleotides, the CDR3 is TGTGCCAGCAGCCCTCCCGCTACCTACAATGAGCAGTTCTTC.

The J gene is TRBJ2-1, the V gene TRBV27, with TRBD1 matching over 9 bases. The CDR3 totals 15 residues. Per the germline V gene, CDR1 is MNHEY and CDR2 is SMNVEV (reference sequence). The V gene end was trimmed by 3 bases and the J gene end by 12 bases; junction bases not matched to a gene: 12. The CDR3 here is CASSFGTGLISGQFF. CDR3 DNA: TGTGCCAGCAGTTTTGGGACAGGGTTGATATCAGGGCAGTTCTTC.

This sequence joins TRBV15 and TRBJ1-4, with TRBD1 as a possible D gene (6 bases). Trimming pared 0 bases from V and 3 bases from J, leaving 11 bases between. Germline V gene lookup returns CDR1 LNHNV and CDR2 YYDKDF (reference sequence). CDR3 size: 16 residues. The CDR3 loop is CATSRDRGAANEKLFF. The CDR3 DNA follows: TGTGCCACCAGCAGAGATAGGGGGGCGGCTAATGAAAAACTGTTTTTT.

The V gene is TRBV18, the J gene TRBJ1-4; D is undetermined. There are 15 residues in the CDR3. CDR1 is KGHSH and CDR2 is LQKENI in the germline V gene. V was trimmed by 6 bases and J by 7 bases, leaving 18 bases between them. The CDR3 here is CASSTATPTGEKLFF. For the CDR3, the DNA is TGTGCCAGCTCTACTGCGACGCCGACGGGTGAAAAACTGTTTTTT.

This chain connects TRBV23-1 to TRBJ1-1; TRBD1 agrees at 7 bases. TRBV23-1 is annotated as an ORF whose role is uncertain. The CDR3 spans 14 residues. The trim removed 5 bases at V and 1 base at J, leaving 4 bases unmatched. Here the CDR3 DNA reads TGCGCCAGCAGTTCCCGACAGGGGAACACTGAAGCTTTCTTT. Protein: CASSSRQGNTEAFF.

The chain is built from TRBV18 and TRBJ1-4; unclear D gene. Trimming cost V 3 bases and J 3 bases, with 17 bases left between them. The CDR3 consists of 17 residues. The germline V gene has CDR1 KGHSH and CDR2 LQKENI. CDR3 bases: TGTGCCAGCTCACCTAACACCCCTCAGGCTCCTAATGAAAAACTGTTTTTT. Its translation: CASSPNTPQAPNEKLFF. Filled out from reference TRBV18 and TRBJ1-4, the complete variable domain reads NAGVMQNPRHLVRRRGQEARLRCSPMKGHSHVYWYRQLPEEGLKFMVYLQKENIIDESGMPKERFSAEFPKEGPSILRIQQVVRGDSAAYFCASSPNTPQAPNEKLFFGSGTQLSVL.

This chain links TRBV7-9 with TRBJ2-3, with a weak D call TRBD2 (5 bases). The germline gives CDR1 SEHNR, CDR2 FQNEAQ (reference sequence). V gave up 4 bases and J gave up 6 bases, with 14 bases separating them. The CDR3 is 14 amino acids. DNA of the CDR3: TGTGCCAGCAGCTGGAGGCCCGTCGGGGATACGCAGTATTTT. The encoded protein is CASSWRPVGDTQYF.

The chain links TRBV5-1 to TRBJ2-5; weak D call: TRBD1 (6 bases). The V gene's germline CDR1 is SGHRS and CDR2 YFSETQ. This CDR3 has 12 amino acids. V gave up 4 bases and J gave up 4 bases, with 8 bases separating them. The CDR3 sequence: CASSVGAETQYF. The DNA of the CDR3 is TGCGCCAGCAGCGTGGGGGCAGAGACCCAGTACTTC.